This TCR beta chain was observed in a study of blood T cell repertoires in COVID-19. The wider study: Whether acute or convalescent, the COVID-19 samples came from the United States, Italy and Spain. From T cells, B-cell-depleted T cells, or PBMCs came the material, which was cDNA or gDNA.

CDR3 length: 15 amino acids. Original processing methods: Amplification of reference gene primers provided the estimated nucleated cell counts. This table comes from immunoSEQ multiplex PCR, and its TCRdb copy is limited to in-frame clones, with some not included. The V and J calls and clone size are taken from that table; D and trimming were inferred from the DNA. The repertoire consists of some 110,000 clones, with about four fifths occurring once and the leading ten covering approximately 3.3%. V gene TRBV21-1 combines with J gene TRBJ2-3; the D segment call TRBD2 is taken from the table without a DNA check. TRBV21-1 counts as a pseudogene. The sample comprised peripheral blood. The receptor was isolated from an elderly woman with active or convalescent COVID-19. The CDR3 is CASSKEGGRRDTQYF. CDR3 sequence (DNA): TGTGCCAGCAGCAAAGAAGGCGGGAGGAGGGATACGCAGTATTTT.